A single sample is the source of the 10 T cell receptor beta chains below, sequenced in a study of blood T cell repertoires in COVID-19. TCRdb's copy holds only in-frame clones and misses some; the assay was immunoSEQ multiplex PCR. The repertoire has approximately 150,000 clones, approximately 90% of them found once; the top ten carry 0.9% to 0.95%. Sequencing used peripheral blood. These receptors came from a woman aged 50 to 60 with acute or convalescent COVID-19.

This chain links TRBV5-1 with TRBJ1-3, with TRBD1 matching over 9 bases. Per germline, CDR1 SGHRS and CDR2 YFSETQ. CDR3 length: 15 residues. After removal of 8 bases from V and 4 bases from J, the junction contained 10 bases not matched to a gene. The CDR3 is CASSRQGDSGNTIYF. Here the CDR3 DNA reads TGCGCCAGTAGCAGACAGGGGGACTCCGGAAACACCATATATTTT.

The rearrangement uses TRBV11-3 and TRBJ2-1, with TRBD2 identical over 8 bases. CDR1 is SGHNT, CDR2 YENEEA, per germline. The CDR3 contains 13 residues. The ends lost 1 base at V and 10 bases at J; junction bases unmatched: 3. The CDR3 DNA reads as TGTGCCAGCAGCTTAGCGGGAGGGCCGGAGCAGTTCTTC. It yields the protein CASSLAGGPEQFF.

V and J are TRBV6-5 and TRBJ1-4; TRBD1 agrees at 8 bases. The germline V gene encodes CDR1 MNHEY and CDR2 SVGAGI. V gave up 10 bases and J gave up 2 bases; unmatched junction bases: 9. CDR3 length: 15 residues. The CDR3 DNA follows: TGTGCCATCTATGACAGGGGCACGACTAATGAAAAACTGTTTTTT. It encodes CAIYDRGTTNEKLFF.

This chain uses TRBV7-9 with TRBJ2-6, with 7 bases matching TRBD1. Germline CDR1 is SEHNR and CDR2 is FQNEAQ (reference sequence). The CDR3 totals 16 residues. Unmatched junction bases numbered 6, after V lost 5 bases and J lost 2 bases. The CDR3 bases are TGTGCCAGCAGCCCTACTACAGGGGCTGGGGCCAACGTCCTGACTTTC. It specifies CASSPTTGAGANVLTF.

The chain joins TRBV9 to TRBJ1-5; D is undetermined. Germline V CDR1 and CDR2: SGDLS, YYNGEE. The CDR3 spans 14 residues. V gave up 3 bases and J gave up 2 bases, with 9 bases separating them. CDR3 amino acids: CASSGDTGNQPQHF. CDR3 DNA sequence: TGTGCCAGCAGCGGAGACACCGGCAATCAGCCCCAGCATTTT. Together with reference TRBV9 and TRBJ1-5, the CDR3 gives the full variable domain: DSGVTQTPKHLITATGQRVTLRCSPRSGDLSVYWYQQSLDQGLQFLIQYYNGEERAKGNILERFSAQQFPDLHSELNLSSLELGDSALYFCASSGDTGNQPQHFGDGTRLSIL.

The chain joins TRBV9 to TRBJ1-1; tentatively, D is TRBD1 (6 bases). The CDR3 spans 15 residues. Germline V gene sequence: CDR1 SGDLS, CDR2 YYNGEE. V gave up 3 bases and J gave up 0 bases, with 12 bases separating them. CDR3: CASSDRDRLNTEAFF. As DNA, the CDR3 is TGTGCCAGCAGCGACCGAGACAGGCTGAACACTGAAGCTTTCTTT.

The gene calls are TRBV4-2 and TRBJ2-3; 10 nucleotides match TRBD1. The CDR3 contains 17 residues. Germline V gives CDR1 LGHNA, CDR2 YNFKEQ. The V gene end was trimmed by 2 bases and the J gene end by 5 bases; junction bases not matched to a gene: 10. The CDR3 DNA reads TGTGCCAGCAGCCAACCCCTGGGACAGGGGTTAGTAGATACGCAGTATTTT. It codes for CASSQPLGQGLVDTQYF.

CDR3 DNA: TGTGCCAGCTCCACGGAGTGGGTGGTACAGGACACCGGGGAGCTGTTTTTT. Translation gives CASSTEWVVQDTGELFF. The chain combines TRBV21-1 with TRBJ2-2; the D call in the table, TRBD1, was not verified against the DNA. TRBV21-1 is assigned pseudogene status. This CDR3 region has 17 residues.

The chain uses TRBV24-1 and TRBJ2-4, with 11 bases identical to TRBD2. The length of the CDR3 is 15 residues. Unmatched junction bases numbered 4, after V lost 4 bases and J lost 6 bases. Germline-derived CDR1 and CDR2 are KGHDR and SFDVKD. DNA for the CDR3: TGTGCCACCAGTGAAAAGACTAGCGGGACAAACATTCAGTACTTC. Amino acids: CATSEKTSGTNIQYF.

V and J are TRBV18 and TRBJ1-1; no firm D call. This CDR3 has 12 residues. V dropped 3 bases and J dropped 3 bases, with 5 bases sitting between them. Germline V gene sequence: CDR1 KGHSH, CDR2 LQKENI. CDR3 nucleotides: TGTGCCAGCTCACCGTCTGACACTGAAGCTTTCTTT. The encoded protein is CASSPSDTEAFF.